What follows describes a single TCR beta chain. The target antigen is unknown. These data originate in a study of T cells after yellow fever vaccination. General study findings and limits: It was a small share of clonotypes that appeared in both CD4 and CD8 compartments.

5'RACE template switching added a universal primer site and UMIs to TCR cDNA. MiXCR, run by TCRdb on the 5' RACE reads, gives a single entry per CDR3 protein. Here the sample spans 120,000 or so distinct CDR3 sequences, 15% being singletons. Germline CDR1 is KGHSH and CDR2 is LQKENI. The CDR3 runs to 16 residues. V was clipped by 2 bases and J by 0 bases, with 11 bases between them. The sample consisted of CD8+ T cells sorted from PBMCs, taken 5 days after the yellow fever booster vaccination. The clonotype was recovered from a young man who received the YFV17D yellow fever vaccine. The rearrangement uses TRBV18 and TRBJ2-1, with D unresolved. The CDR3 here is CASSPRNPSSYNEQFF. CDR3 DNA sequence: TGTGCCAGCTCACCAAGAAATCCGAGCTCCTACAATGAGCAGTTCTTC.